These 5 T cell receptor beta chains were sequenced from one sample in a study of CD8 T cells in ankylosing spondylitis. TCRdb redid the calling of the 5' RACE reads with MiXCR, one entry per CDR3 protein. The repertoire has just over 350,000 distinct CDR3 sequences, roughly 22% of them found once; the top ten carry roughly 14%. The sample was blood, either unsorted or a sorted T cell fraction (not recorded which). The receptors originated from a male donor with ankylosing spondylitis or in good health (not recorded which).

In its sample, this clonotype was seen a few times. The rearrangement uses TRBV4-1 and TRBJ2-7; perhaps D is TRBD1 or TRBD2 (6 bases each). With 9 bases removed from V and 4 bases from J, the gap between germline ends came to 16 bases. CDR1 is MGHRA, CDR2 YSYEKL, per germline. CDR3 length: 13 amino acids. CDR3: CASYERGEYEQYF. For the CDR3, the DNA is TGCGCCAGTTATGAAAGGGGGGAATACGAGCAGTACTTC.

The chain joins TRBV12-3 or TRBV12-4 to TRBJ2-7; no clear D gene. Trimming removed 4 bases from V and 5 bases from J, with 12 bases in between. This CDR3 has 13 amino acids. The CDR3 DNA reads as TGTGCCAGCAGTTCCGGCTCCCGGGACGAGCAGTACTTC. Its protein product is CASSSGSRDEQYF.

V gene TRBV3-1 combines with J gene TRBJ2-4; perhaps TRBD2 as D (7 bases). V was clipped by 0 bases and J by 7 bases, with 13 bases between them. Germline-derived CDR1 and CDR2 are LGHDT and YNNKEL (reference sequence). CDR3 length: 15 amino acids. CDR3 nucleotide sequence: TGTGCCAGCAGCCAAGATGGGGGGGCGACGAACATTCAGTACTTC. Amino acids: CASSQDGGATNIQYF.

CDR3 bases: TGTGCCAGCGAAGACAGGGGAGGTACTGAAGCTTTCTTT. Its protein product is CASEDRGGTEAFF. The J gene is TRBJ1-1, the V gene TRBV27; 8 bases align to TRBD1. Losses at the gene ends were 8 bases for V and 5 bases for J; bases not matched to a gene: 7. This CDR3 is built from 13 residues. CDR1 and CDR2 (germline): MNHEY, SMNVEV (reference sequence).

This clonotype came up a few times. The chain is built from TRBV5-4 and TRBJ2-1; 9 positions match TRBD1. CDR1 is SGHNT, CDR2 YYREEE, per germline (reference sequence). The J segment lost 3 bases and the V segment lost 1 base, leaving 2 bases of the junction unmatched. This CDR3 has 15 residues. The CDR3 nucleotides are TGTGCCAGCAGCTTGCCGGGACAGGGCTACAATGAGCAGTTCTTC. Amino acids: CASSLPGQGYNEQFF. Full variable domain (outside the CDR3, taken from reference TRBV5-4 and TRBJ2-1): ETGVTQSPTHLIKTRGQQVTLRCSSQSGHNTVSWYQQALGQGPQFIFQYYREEENGRGNFPPRFSGLQFPNYSSELNVNALELDDSALYLCASSLPGQGYNEQFFGPGTRLTVL.